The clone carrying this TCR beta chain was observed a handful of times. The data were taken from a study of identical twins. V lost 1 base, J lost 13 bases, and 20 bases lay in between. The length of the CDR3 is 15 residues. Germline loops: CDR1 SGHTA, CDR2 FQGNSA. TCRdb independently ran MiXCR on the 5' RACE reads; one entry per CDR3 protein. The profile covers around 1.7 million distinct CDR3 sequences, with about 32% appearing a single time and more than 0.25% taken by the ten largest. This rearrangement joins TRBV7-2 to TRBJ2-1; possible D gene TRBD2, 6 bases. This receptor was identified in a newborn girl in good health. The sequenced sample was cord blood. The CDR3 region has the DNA TGTGCCAGCAGCTTAGAGATTCTAGCGAAAGAGACCCAGTTCTTC. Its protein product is CASSLEILAKETQFF.